The 20 T cell receptor beta chains below were found in one sample sequenced in a study of shared clonotypes between healthy human individuals. TCRdb's table, derived via immunoSEQ multiplex PCR, lists solely in-frame clones and lacks some. The table has under 2,000,000 clones, just under 95% seen once. As defined, naive CD8 cells were CD45RO-negative and positively selected for CCR7, with terminally differentiated effector memory CD45RA+ cells excluded. The sequenced sample consisted of naive CD8+ T cells sorted from blood. These receptors were taken from a man aged 18 to 29 in good health.

This rearrangement joins TRBV2 to TRBJ1-5; tentatively, D is TRBD1 (5 bases). Trimming took off 0 bases at V and 9 bases at J, with 18 bases between the two ends. Germline V gene lookup returns CDR1 SNHLY and CDR2 FYNNEI. The CDR3 has 16 amino acids. CDR3 nucleotides: TGTGCCAGCAGTGAAGCGCTATCGGGACCCACGCGGCCCCAGCATTTT. The encoded protein is CASSEALSGPTRPQHF.

Turning to this clone: Other DNA sequences in this sample translate to the same CDR3. V usage is TRBV27 and J usage is TRBJ2-1; a possible D gene is TRBD1 (5 bases). The V gene's germline CDR1 is MNHEY and CDR2 SMNVEV (reference sequence). The CDR3 has 13 residues. The germline V and J ends were trimmed by 6 bases and 3 bases, with 9 bases remaining between them. For the CDR3, the DNA is TGTGCCAGCAGCTTGACAGACTACAATGAGCAGTTCTTC. Encoded protein: CASSLTDYNEQFF.

This clone was seen only once. The chain employs TRBV5-1 and TRBJ2-1, with D perhaps assigned TRBD1 or TRBD2 (5 bases each). Germline V gene sequence: CDR1 SGHRS, CDR2 YFSETQ. Between the trimmed V and J ends, which lost 5 bases and 6 bases, there was a span of 12 bases. CDR3 length: 13 residues. CDR3 in amino acids: CASRYGTPNEQFF. As DNA, the CDR3 is TGCGCCAGCAGATACGGGACGCCCAATGAGCAGTTCTTC.

As DNA, the CDR3 is TGTGCCAGCAGTTCGGGGGTGGGGAGCACAGATACGCAGTATTTT. Amino acid sequence: CASSSGVGSTDTQYF. The rearrangement uses TRBV27 and TRBJ2-3; D might be TRBD2 (6 bases). V dropped 4 bases and J dropped 0 bases, with 11 bases sitting between them. Per germline, CDR1 MNHEY and CDR2 SMNVEV (reference sequence). The CDR3 has 15 amino acids.

J is TRBJ1-1 and V is TRBV7-9, with 9 bases aligning to TRBD1. Trimming cost V 2 bases and J 9 bases; bases outside gene matches: 10. Germline CDR1 and CDR2: SEHNR and FQNEAQ (reference sequence). The CDR3 is 15 residues long. In DNA, the CDR3 is TGTGCCAGCAGCTTATCAGTCCCGGGACAGGGACAAGCTTTCTTT. It yields the protein CASSLSVPGQGQAFF.

V gene TRBV5-4 combines with J gene TRBJ2-5, with D tentatively TRBD2 (5 bases). V lost 6 bases, J lost 5 bases, and 23 bases lay in between. Germline CDR1 is SGHNT and CDR2 is YYREEE (reference sequence). This CDR3 contains 16 residues. In DNA, the CDR3 is TGTGCCAGCATCGAAAGAGGAGAGGAGGAGGCGGAGACCCAGTACTTC. Translated: CASIERGEEEAETQYF. Full variable domain (remainder filled in from reference TRBV5-4 and TRBJ2-5): ETGVTQSPTHLIKTRGQQVTLRCSSQSGHNTVSWYQQALGQGPQFIFQYYREEENGRGNFPPRFSGLQFPNYSSELNVNALELDDSALYLCASIERGEEEAETQYFGPGTRLLVL.

The J gene is TRBJ1-2, the V gene TRBV9, with 8 bases aligning to TRBD1. V was pared by 3 bases and J by 8 bases, with 9 bases of the junction left unmatched. The CDR3 has 14 amino acids. Looked up from germline, CDR1 is SGDLS and CDR2 is YYNGEE. The CDR3 DNA reads TGTGCCAGCAGCGAGGAGGACAGGGTTTGGGGCTACACCTTC. Translated, it gives CASSEEDRVWGYTF.

The V and J genes are TRBV30 and TRBJ1-2; D is unclear. The CDR3 runs 13 residues. CDR1 GTSNPN and CDR2 SVGIG come from the germline V gene (reference sequence). V was shortened by 0 bases and J by 10 bases, with 15 bases between the two germline ends. This CDR3 is CAWSVGRSDDYTF. In nucleotides, the CDR3 is TGTGCCTGGAGTGTGGGGAGATCCGATGACTACACCTTC.

Note on this clone: The same CDR3 can be traced to other DNA sequences in this sample. CDR3 residues: CASSYSGESYEQYF. DNA for the CDR3: TGTGCCAGCAGTTACTCGGGGGAAAGCTACGAGCAGTACTTC. The chain combines TRBV6-5 with TRBJ2-7; D possibly matches TRBD1 or TRBD2 (5 bases each). V lost 0 bases and J lost 3, with 9 bases in between. Germline V lookup: CDR1 MNHEY, CDR2 SVGAGI. This CDR3 is built from 14 residues.

This sequence joins TRBV7-9 and TRBJ2-1; D may be TRBD2 (7 bases). This CDR3 region has 17 residues. Germline CDR1 SEHNR, CDR2 FQNEAQ (reference sequence). V was clipped by 0 bases and J by 2 bases, with 14 bases between them. This CDR3 reads CASSLAIGGPTYNEQFF. DNA of the CDR3: TGTGCCAGCAGCTTAGCGATCGGGGGGCCAACCTACAATGAGCAGTTCTTC.

In regard to this clone: Other DNA sequences in the same sample also yield this CDR3. The V gene is TRBV27, the J gene TRBJ2-2; D is ambiguous. CDR1 MNHEY and CDR2 SMNVEV come from the germline V gene (reference sequence). V lost 11 bases and J 0 bases, leaving 4 bases between the germline ends. The CDR3 extends over 11 amino acids. CDR3 protein: CASSNTGELFF. CDR3 DNA sequence: TGTGCCTCCTCGAACACCGGGGAGCTGTTTTTT.

The chain joins TRBV5-1 to TRBJ2-7; D ambiguous. Per germline, CDR1 SGHRS and CDR2 YFSETQ. With 4 bases removed from V and 3 bases from J, the gap between germline ends came to 11 bases. The CDR3 covers 13 residues. Written as DNA, the CDR3 is TGCGCCAGCAGCATGGGGAAGAACTACGAGCAGTACTTC. Its protein is CASSMGKNYEQYF. Complete variable domain (other parts from reference TRBV5-1 and TRBJ2-7): KAGVTQTPRYLIKTRGQQVTLSCSPISGHRSVSWYQQTPGQGLQFLFEYFSETQRNKGNFPGRFSGRQFSNSRSEMNVSTLELGDSALYLCASSMGKNYEQYFGPGTRLTVT.

The CDR3 DNA reads TGTGCCAGCAGTGAAGCAGAGCCCTTGAGCAATCAGCCCCAGCATTTT. It yields the protein CASSEAEPLSNQPQHF. The chain recombines TRBV6-1 with TRBJ1-5; no definite D call. There are 16 residues in the CDR3. Per germline, CDR1 MNHNS and CDR2 SASEGT. Deletions cut 0 bases from V and 1 base from J, with 10 bases between.

Comment on this clone: Other nucleotide sequences in the sample specify the same CDR3. The rearrangement uses TRBV27 and TRBJ1-5; TRBD1 agrees at 8 bases. Trimming took 3 bases from V and 4 from J; bases not matched to a gene: 2. This CDR3 comprises 14 residues. In germline, CDR1 is MNHEY, CDR2 SMNVEV (reference sequence). CDR3 protein: CASSFRQGNQPQHF. CDR3 bases: TGTGCCAGCAGTTTCCGACAGGGGAATCAGCCCCAGCATTTT.

The rearrangement joins TRBV19 to TRBJ2-5; 7 positions agree with TRBD1. The CDR3 length is 14 residues. Germline assignment: CDR1 LNHDA and CDR2 SQIVND (reference sequence). J lost 5 bases, V lost 3 bases, and 6 bases had no gene match. DNA of the CDR3: TGTGCCAGTAGTATGGGACACAGGGGTGAGACCCAGTACTTC. Translated: CASSMGHRGETQYF.

This chain links TRBV15 with TRBJ2-7; a weak D match, TRBD1 (5 bases). Germline V CDR1 and CDR2: LNHNV, YYDKDF (reference sequence). Trimming left V 0 bases short and J 4 bases short, with 19 bases between. This CDR3 is built from 17 residues. The CDR3: CATSRDGVAQGTYEQYF. DNA for the CDR3: TGTGCCACCAGCAGAGATGGGGTGGCGCAGGGTACGTACGAGCAGTACTTC.

The V gene is TRBV28, the J gene TRBJ1-4, with 8 bases matching TRBD1. The junction had 10 bases not matched to a gene; V was cut back by 5 bases and J by 8 bases. CDR3 size: 15 residues. From germline, CDR1 is MDHEN and CDR2 SYDVKM. The CDR3 loop reads CASSILQGVGEKLFF. CDR3 DNA sequence: TGTGCCAGCAGTATTCTACAGGGGGTGGGAGAAAAACTGTTTTTT.

Concerning this clone itself: One end of the junction fails to match germline, which may point to a read error. The chain recombines TRBV6-1 with TRBJ2-1, with unresolved D. This CDR3 spans 12 amino acids. Germline CDR1 and CDR2: MNHNS and SASEGT. CDR3 amino acids: CASSDYYDEQFF. In nucleotides, the CDR3 is TGTGCCAGCAGTGACTACTACGATGAGCAGTTCTTC.

The V gene is TRBV7-9, the J gene TRBJ1-5; the D gene is possibly TRBD1 (6 bases). V was trimmed by 4 bases and J by 7 bases, leaving 17 bases between them. CDR3 length equals 15 residues. Per germline, CDR1 SEHNR and CDR2 FQNEAQ (reference sequence). The CDR3 DNA is TGTGCCAGCAGCTCAGTGGAACAGGGAATCCAGCCCCAGCATTTT. This encodes CASSSVEQGIQPQHF.

This clone was seen only a few times. Different DNA sequences within this sample yield the same CDR3. The chain links TRBV15 to TRBJ1-5, with D maybe TRBD1 (5 bases). CDR3 length equals 15 residues. Germline V gene lookup returns CDR1 LNHNV and CDR2 YYDKDF (reference sequence). The V and J ends lost 0 bases and 0 bases respectively, with 6 bases between them. The CDR3 loop is CATSRDRASNQPQHF. CDR3 nucleotides: TGTGCCACCAGCAGAGACAGGGCTAGCAATCAGCCCCAGCATTTT.